This T cell receptor beta chain was documented in a study of regulatory T cells in long-lasting Graves disease. Study conclusions and caveats: In persistent patients, shared public clonotypes (roughly 2,800) outnumbered those in new patients (almost 1,000).

The CDR3 runs to 14 residues. Trimming cost V 4 bases and J 7 bases; bases outside gene matches: 5. Per the germline V gene, CDR1 is MNHEY and CDR2 is SMNVEV (reference sequence). The TCR beta library used iRepertoire HTBI primers with Arm-PCR amplification of CDR3. In TCRdb, the multiplex PCR reads were re-called with MiXCR into one record per CDR3 protein. Here the sample spans about 420,000 distinct CDR3 sequences, about a sixth being singletons. Time point denoted: newly diagnosed GD, antithyroid drugs for less than 3 months. From RNA extracted from PBMCs, the TCR library was made. The table lists this clonotype with a few counts. Antigen specificity is unknown. These data are also associated with another study on T cells in Graves' hyperthyroidism and ophthalmopathy. From that second work: Hyperthyroidism, newly diagnosed and lasting under 2 months, affected patients aged 18 to 65. Exclusion criteria comprised uncontrolled infection, other autoimmune disease, pregnancy or lactation. Using the HTBI primer set, a first-round RT-PCR was run on the TCR CDR3.

V and J are TRBV27 and TRBJ1-2; TRBD1 matches 11 bases. Specimen: peripheral blood mononuclear cells (PBMCs), collected at new diagnosis, from a patient treated with antithyroid drugs. This receptor was taken from a woman younger than 35 with Graves disease. In DNA, the CDR3 is TGTGCCAGCAGTTACGGACAGGGGGCGGGTGGCTACACCTTC. It encodes CASSYGQGAGGYTF.